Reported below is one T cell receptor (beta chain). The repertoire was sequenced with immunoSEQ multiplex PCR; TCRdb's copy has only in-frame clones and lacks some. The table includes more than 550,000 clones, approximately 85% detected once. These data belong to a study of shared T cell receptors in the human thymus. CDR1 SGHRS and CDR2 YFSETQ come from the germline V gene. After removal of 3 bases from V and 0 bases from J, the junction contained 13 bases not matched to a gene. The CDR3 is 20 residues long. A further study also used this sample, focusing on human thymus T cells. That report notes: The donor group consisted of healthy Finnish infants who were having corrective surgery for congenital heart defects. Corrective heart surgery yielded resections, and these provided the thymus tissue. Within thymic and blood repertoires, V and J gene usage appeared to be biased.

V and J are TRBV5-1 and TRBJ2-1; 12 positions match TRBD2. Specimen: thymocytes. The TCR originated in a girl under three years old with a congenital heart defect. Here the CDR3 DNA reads TGCGCCAGCAGCTCACGAACTAGCGGGGGGCCTCATAGCTCCTACAATGAGCAGTTCTTC. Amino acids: CASSSRTSGGPHSSYNEQFF.